The 8 T cell receptor beta chains below were found in one sample sequenced in a study of blood T cell repertoires in COVID-19. The assay was immunoSEQ multiplex PCR, and TCRdb's table has in-frame clones only and misses some. The repertoire holds approximately 250,000 clones, with more than 70% as singletons. The sequenced sample was PBMCs or T cells enriched from blood (not recorded which). The receptors were sampled from a middle-aged woman with acute COVID-19.

The rearrangement links TRBV6-1 to TRBJ1-1; possible D gene TRBD1, 6 bases. The V gene's germline CDR1 is MNHNS and CDR2 SASEGT. V gave up 2 bases and J gave up 10 bases, with 20 bases separating them. The CDR3 spans 15 residues. The CDR3 is CASSESGGAPLVAFF. CDR3 nucleotide sequence: TGTGCCAGCAGTGAATCGGGGGGCGCCCCCCTGGTAGCTTTCTTT.

This clone showed up many times. The chain combines TRBV6-5 with TRBJ1-1; D unclear. Germline lookup yields CDR1 MNHEY and CDR2 SVGAGI. This CDR3 has 14 amino acids. The V end was cut by 3 bases, the J end by 4 bases, with 12 bases between. CDR3 coding DNA: TGTGCCAGCAGTTATACCTCGGCAGGCACTGAAGCTTTCTTT. Encoded protein: CASSYTSAGTEAFF.

The chain uses TRBV5-1 and TRBJ2-7, with 8 bases matching TRBD1. Germline trimming cut 4 bases from V and 6 bases from J; bases unmatched to any gene: 12. CDR3 size: 15 residues. From germline, CDR1 is SGHRS and CDR2 YFSETQ. The DNA for the CDR3 is TGCGCCAGCAGCGCCCTGACAGGGGCGGTGGGCGAGCAGTACTTC. This sequence encodes CASSALTGAVGEQYF.

The rearrangement joins TRBV7-2 to TRBJ2-1; perhaps TRBD1 as D (8 bases). V dropped 5 bases and J dropped 0 bases, with 17 bases sitting between them. The CDR3 loop spans 17 amino acids. The germline V gene has CDR1 SGHTA and CDR2 FQGNSA. The CDR3 is CASSPGGGGSSYNEQFF. The CDR3 bases are TGTGCCAGCAGCCCAGGGGGCGGCGGGAGCTCCTACAATGAGCAGTTCTTC.

The gene calls are TRBV5-5 and TRBJ2-2; D unclear. The CDR3 runs to 12 residues. Per germline, CDR1 SGHKS and CDR2 YYEKEE (reference sequence). Trimming shortened V by 2 bases and J by 7 bases, and 6 bases separated the two germline ends. CDR3 coding DNA: TGTGCCAGCAGCTTCGTTAGCGGGGAGCTGTTTTTT. It codes for CASSFVSGELFF.

This chain joins TRBV19 and TRBJ1-2, with D possibly matching TRBD1 (6 bases). Deletions cut 5 bases from V and 8 bases from J, with 15 bases between. Per the germline V gene, CDR1 is LNHDA and CDR2 is SQIVND (reference sequence). This CDR3 region has 13 residues. In DNA, the CDR3 is TGTGCCAGTAGTCAAAACAGGGTCGGCGGCTACACCTTC. This encodes CASSQNRVGGYTF.

The chain combines TRBV4-2 with TRBJ2-7; 10 bases agree with TRBD2. CDR1 LGHNA and CDR2 YNFKEQ come from the germline V gene. This CDR3 is 15 amino acids long. V shed 0 bases, J shed 3 bases, and the junction held 2 bases outside the gene matches. CDR3 nucleotide sequence: TGTGCCAGCAGCCAAGAGTGGACTAGCGGCTACGAGCAGTACTTC. It is translated as CASSQEWTSGYEQYF.

The chain has TRBV10-3 and TRBJ2-6; 8 bases fit TRBD1. The CDR3 runs 18 residues. V dropped 4 bases and J dropped 1; count of bases not matched to a gene: 9. Germline CDR1 and CDR2: ENHRY and SYGVKD. CDR3 sequence: CAISARTGSFSGANVLTF. CDR3 coding DNA: TGTGCCATCAGTGCGCGGACAGGGTCTTTTTCTGGGGCCAACGTCCTGACTTTC.